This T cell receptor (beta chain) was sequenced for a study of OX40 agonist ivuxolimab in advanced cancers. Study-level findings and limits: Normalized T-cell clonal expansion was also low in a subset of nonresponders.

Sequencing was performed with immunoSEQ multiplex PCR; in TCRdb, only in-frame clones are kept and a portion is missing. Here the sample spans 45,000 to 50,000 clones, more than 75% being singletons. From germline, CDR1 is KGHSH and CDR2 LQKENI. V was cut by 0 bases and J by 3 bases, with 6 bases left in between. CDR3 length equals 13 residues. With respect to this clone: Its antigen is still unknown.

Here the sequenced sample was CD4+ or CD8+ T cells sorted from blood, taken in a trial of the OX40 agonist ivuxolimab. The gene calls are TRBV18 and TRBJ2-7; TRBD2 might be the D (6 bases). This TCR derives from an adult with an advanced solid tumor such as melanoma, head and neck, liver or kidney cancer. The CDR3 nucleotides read TGTGCCAGCTCACCACCGGAGGGCTACGAGCAGTACTTC. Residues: CASSPPEGYEQYF.